This passage covers 10 T cell receptor beta chains from one sample sequenced in a study of cytomegalovirus exposure and HLA in healthy donors. Both 60 Vbeta primers and 13 Jbeta primers went into the PCR. The protocol was immunoSEQ multiplex PCR, while the TCRdb copy is restricted to in-frame clones and leaves out a portion. Among fewer than 200,000 clones listed, 75% to 85% were seen once. Sequenced sample: PBMCs. The receptors stem from a female donor in good health and CMV-seronegative.

The rearrangement links TRBV6-6 to TRBJ2-7; possibly TRBD1 for D (6 bases). The ends were cut back, 3 bases at V and 7 bases at J, with 10 bases in the middle. CDR1 and CDR2 (germline): MNHNY, SVGAGI (reference sequence). The CDR3 covers 12 residues. The DNA of the CDR3 is TGTGCCAGCAGTTATACAGGGTGGGAGCAGTACTTC. It specifies CASSYTGWEQYF.

To note about this clone: Its ends do not fully match the called genes, so a read error is possible. The V call is TRBV7-9, the J call TRBJ2-1; D is ambiguous. This CDR3 contains 14 residues. CDR1 SEHNR and CDR2 FQNEAQ come from the germline V gene (reference sequence). This CDR3 is CSSSLSSSYNEQFF. The CDR3, as DNA: TGTTCCAGCAGCTTATCTAGCTCCTACAATGAGCAGTTCTTC. Using reference TRBV7-9 and TRBJ2-1 for the parts outside the CDR3, the full variable domain is DTGVSQNPRHKITKRGQNVTFRCDPISEHNRLYWYRQTLGQGPEFLTYFQNEAQLEKSRLLSDRFSAERPKGSFSTLEIQRTEQGDSAMYLCSSSLSSSYNEQFFGPGTRLTVL.

Points on this clone: One junction end disagrees with the germline gene, perhaps due to a read error. CDR3 DNA: TGTGCCAGCAGGGCTAGCACCAACAGTCAGTACTTC. Protein product: CASRASTNSQYF. V and J are TRBV28 and TRBJ2-4; a weak D match, TRBD2 (5 bases). The germline V gene encodes CDR1 MDHEN and CDR2 SYDVKM. CDR3 size: 12 residues.

The chain uses TRBV7-9 and TRBJ1-1, with D perhaps TRBD1 (6 bases). Germline V lookup: CDR1 SEHNR, CDR2 FQNEAQ (reference sequence). The CDR3 extends over 15 amino acids. Between the trimmed V and J ends, which lost 2 bases and 11 bases, there was a span of 21 bases. CDR3 coding DNA: TGTGCCAGCAGCTTACAGTCAATAATGGGGGCCGGGGCTTTCTTT. Its translation is CASSLQSIMGAGAFF.

The chain has TRBV23-1 and TRBJ2-2; TRBD1 matches at 7 bases. TRBV23-1 is designated an ORF whose function remains uncertain. V dropped 2 bases and J dropped 0; count of bases not matched to a gene: 9. This CDR3 contains 18 residues. The CDR3 coding sequence is TGCGCCAGCAGTCAAAACCCCCTGGGACAGCCGAACACCGGGGAGCTGTTTTTT. Translation gives CASSQNPLGQPNTGELFF.

The chain recombines TRBV21-1 with TRBJ1-2. TRBV21-1 is an annotated pseudogene. The CDR3 has 14 residues. This chain's CDR3 is CAVPGEGGLYGYTF. CDR3 in DNA: TGTGCCGTCCCGGGGGAGGGTGGGCTCTATGGCTACACCTTC.

This clone turned up a few times. CDR3 in DNA: TGTGCCAGCTCACCGTCAGATCTTAACTATGGCTACACCTTC. Protein sequence: CASSPSDLNYGYTF. The J gene is TRBJ1-2, the V gene TRBV18; no clear D gene. Germline lookup yields CDR1 KGHSH and CDR2 LQKENI. V dropped 3 bases and J dropped 1 base, with 9 bases sitting between them. This CDR3 contains 14 residues.

The chain couples TRBV7-9 to TRBJ2-7; D is ambiguous. The CDR3 extends over 11 amino acids. Germline V gene lookup returns CDR1 SEHNR and CDR2 FQNEAQ (reference sequence). The V end lost 6 bases, the J end lost 5 bases, and 8 bases lay between the germline ends. DNA of the CDR3: TGTGCCAGCAGTTACAACGACGAGCAGTACTTC. As protein: CASSYNDEQYF.

The J gene is TRBJ1-2, the V gene TRBV5-4, with 9 bases fitting TRBD1. The V and J ends lost 4 bases and 11 bases, in that order; junction bases with no gene match: 3. This CDR3 is 11 amino acids long. Germline V lookup: CDR1 SGHNT, CDR2 YYREEE (reference sequence). Here the CDR3 reads CASSRDRAYTF. Written as DNA, the CDR3 is TGTGCCAGCAGCCGGGACAGGGCTTACACCTTC.

The chain employs TRBV30 and TRBJ1-6; D is undetermined. Deletions cut 0 bases from V and 4 bases from J, with 10 bases between. The CDR3 contains 15 residues. Germline V gives CDR1 GTSNPN, CDR2 SVGIG (reference sequence). For the CDR3, the DNA is TGTGCCTGGAGTGTGAGGGCTACTTATAATTCACCCCTCCACTTT. Translation: CAWSVRATYNSPLHF.